Here is one T cell receptor beta chain with its context. Antigen unknown. Donors likely had unrecorded immune exposures despite being nominally healthy when sampled. With 60 Vbeta and 13 Jbeta primers, the PCR was carried out. Profiling relied on immunoSEQ multiplex PCR, and the TCRdb table lists in-frame clones only, not all of them. This table has about 110,000 clones, about four fifths appearing once. In germline, CDR1 is SGHRS, CDR2 YFSETQ. The CDR3 spans 14 residues. With 1 base removed from V and 2 bases from J, the gap between germline ends came to 9 bases. The data belong to a study of cytomegalovirus exposure and HLA in healthy donors. General study results and limits: Sequences of the TCR beta chain were said to predict the HLA-A and HLA-B alleles of most subjects accurately. Reportedly, fewer N-insertions than the roughly 700-donor mean appeared in an Asian-associated ancestry cluster in a later analysis. Information on immune exposure was restricted to one variable (CMV serostatus).

Input material: PBMCs. The TCR was taken from a woman aged 60 to 75 in good health and CMV-seropositive. The chain carries TRBV5-1 and TRBJ1-2; D may be TRBD1 (5 bases). The CDR3 nucleotides are TGCGCCAGCAGCTTGAGGGGAGGGAACTATGGCTACACCTTC. Protein product: CASSLRGGNYGYTF. Together with reference TRBV5-1 and TRBJ1-2, the CDR3 gives the full variable domain: KAGVTQTPRYLIKTRGQQVTLSCSPISGHRSVSWYQQTPGQGLQFLFEYFSETQRNKGNFPGRFSGRQFSNSRSEMNVSTLELGDSALYLCASSLRGGNYGYTFGSGTRLTVV.